This paragraph reports one T cell receptor beta chain. Antigen unknown. The sample originates from a study of shared clonotypes between healthy human individuals. Turning to the study itself: Per donor, three plates held CD4 naive cells, three held CD4 memory, two held CD8 naive and one held CD8 memory. Study-wide results and limits: Tissue TCR repertoires likely differ from these blood-only repertoires.

Trimming removed 5 bases from V and 3 bases from J, with 18 bases in between. CDR3 size: 16 residues. Germline loops: CDR1 SGHTA, CDR2 FQGNSA. Tens of thousands of T cell genomes (approximately 190 ng DNA) went into each sorted-subset replicate. Profiling relied on immunoSEQ multiplex PCR, and the TCRdb table lists in-frame clones only, not all of them. The sample holds over a million clones, 70% to 80% seen once. Those who donated, Caucasian adults without exception, all lived in Nashville, Tennessee. Sequencing used memory CD4+ T cells from PBMCs. Specified subset: CD45RA-negative fraction. The rearrangement uses TRBV7-2 and TRBJ2-3; D is undetermined. The TCR sequence derives from a man between 18 and 29 years old in good health. Some clones in this sample may be carry-over from other donors' samples. The CDR3 DNA follows: TGTGCCAGCAGCCGACTCGCCCACCTAGATACAGATACGCAGTATTTT. It translates to CASSRLAHLDTDTQYF.